This T cell receptor beta chain derives from a study of blood T cell repertoires in COVID-19. As for the study in general: The cDNA or gDNA used as material had been derived from T cells, B-cell-depleted T cells, or PBMCs.

In terms of age and location, participants ranged from roughly 18 to 90 years and lived in about 25 US areas. Clinical history as reported by participants underpinned cohort assignment. As originally analysed: Amplification of reference gene primers provided the estimated nucleated cell counts. Clones were read by immunoSEQ multiplex PCR, and TCRdb kept only the in-frame ones, dropping some. V, J and clone size derive from that table, while D and trimming were established from the DNA sequence. This sample carries approximately 300,000 clones, more than 90% of them seen once, and the ten largest clones take approximately 18%. The specimen was PBMCs or T cells enriched from blood (not recorded which). The receptor was derived from a woman in her 30s who had recovered from COVID-19.

The CDR3 DNA follows: TGTGCCTGGAGTGTCGGGGTCACTGAAGCTTTCTTT. Residues: CAWSVGVTEAFF. The V gene is TRBV30, the J gene TRBJ1-1; unclear D gene. Germline V gene sequence: CDR1 GTSNPN, CDR2 SVGIG (reference sequence). CDR3 length equals 12 residues. V lost 0 bases, J lost 4 bases, and 6 bases lay in between.